This T cell receptor beta chain stems from a study of T-cell reconstitution after alpha-beta-depleted transplantation in children. Regarding the study as a whole: A year post-transplant, T-cell counts and diversity derived mostly from newly produced T cells. Recipient T cells and thymic progenitors that survived gave rise to the high TCRbeta diversity observed at day 60 in some patients. Where alpha-beta T cells came from about two months after transplant was reportedly several hundred expanded graft clones.

The CDR3 has 14 residues. V was trimmed by 2 bases and J by 4 bases, leaving 12 bases between them. Germline values: CDR1 SEHNR, CDR2 FQNEAQ (reference sequence). This clonotype was seen at least ten times. The target antigen is unknown. The authors prepared the TCRbeta library with unique molecular identifiers. In TCRdb, the PCR reads were re-called with MiXCR into one record per CDR3 protein. Counted here are over 200,000 distinct CDR3 sequences, approximately 11% occurring once; the ten biggest clones make up 28%. The TCR was taken from a child in the first two years of life with acute myeloid leukemia, due to receive a stem cell transplant. J is TRBJ2-7 and V is TRBV7-9; maybe TRBD2 (6 bases). The source material was PBMCs, sampled before TCRalphabeta/CD19-depleted stem cell transplant. The CDR3 DNA follows: TGTGCCAGCAGCTTACGGAATAGCGGATACGAGCAGTACTTC. Its translation is CASSLRNSGYEQYF.